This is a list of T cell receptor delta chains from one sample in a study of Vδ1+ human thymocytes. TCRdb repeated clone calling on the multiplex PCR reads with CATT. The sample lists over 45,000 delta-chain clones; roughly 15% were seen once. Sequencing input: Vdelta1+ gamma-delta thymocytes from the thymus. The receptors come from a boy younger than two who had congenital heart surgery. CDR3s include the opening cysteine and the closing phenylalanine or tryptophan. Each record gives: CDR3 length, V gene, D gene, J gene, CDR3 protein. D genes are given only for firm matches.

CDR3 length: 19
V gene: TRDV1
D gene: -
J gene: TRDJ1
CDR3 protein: CALGELFGVLGVYTDKLIF

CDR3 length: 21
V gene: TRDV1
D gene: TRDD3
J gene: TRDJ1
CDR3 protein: CALGEHPYPLTGGPNTDKLIF

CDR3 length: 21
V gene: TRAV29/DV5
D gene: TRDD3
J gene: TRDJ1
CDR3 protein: CAASAFLLYWGIRVDTDKLIF

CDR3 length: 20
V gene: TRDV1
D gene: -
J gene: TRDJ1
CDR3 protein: CALGEPPFPRTYCYTDKLIF

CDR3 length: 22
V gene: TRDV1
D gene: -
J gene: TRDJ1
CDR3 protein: CALGVPPSFHWGPVKYTDKLIF

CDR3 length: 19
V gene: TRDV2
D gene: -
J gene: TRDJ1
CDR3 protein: CACDTGHLRETSLVSKLIF

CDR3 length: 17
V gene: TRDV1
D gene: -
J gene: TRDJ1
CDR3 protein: CALGSYGPSSDWNKLIF

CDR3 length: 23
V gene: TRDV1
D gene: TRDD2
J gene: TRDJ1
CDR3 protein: CALGEQGWGFLRRGTQYTDKLIF

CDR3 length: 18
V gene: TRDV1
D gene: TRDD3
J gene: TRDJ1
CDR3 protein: CALGELYRIREESDKLIF

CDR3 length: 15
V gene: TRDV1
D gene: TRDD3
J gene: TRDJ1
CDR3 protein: CALVHTGGYADKLIF

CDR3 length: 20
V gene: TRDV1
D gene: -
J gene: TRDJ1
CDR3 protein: CALGELPGTTLVPYTDKLIF

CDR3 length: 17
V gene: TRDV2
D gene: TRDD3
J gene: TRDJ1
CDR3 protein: CACDTALLGTHTDKLIF

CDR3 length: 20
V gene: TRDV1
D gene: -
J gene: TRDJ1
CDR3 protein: CALGELPVHWWGYYTDKLIF

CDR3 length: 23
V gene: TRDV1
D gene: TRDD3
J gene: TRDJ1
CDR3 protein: CALGSWVVLPETGGFLYTDKLIF

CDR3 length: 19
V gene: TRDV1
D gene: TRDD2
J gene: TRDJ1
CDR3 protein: CALGDLPFPTPGPTDKLIF

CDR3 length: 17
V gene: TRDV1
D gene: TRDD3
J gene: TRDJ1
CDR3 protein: CALGDQQTLPGGYKLIF

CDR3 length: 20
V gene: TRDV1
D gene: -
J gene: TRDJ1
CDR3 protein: CALGNWENTSCPTGVGKLIF

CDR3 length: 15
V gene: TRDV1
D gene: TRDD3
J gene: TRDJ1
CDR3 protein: CALGPLLTGGPKLIF

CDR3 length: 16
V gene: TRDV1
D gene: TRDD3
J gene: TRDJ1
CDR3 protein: CALGEVGLRLGGKLIF

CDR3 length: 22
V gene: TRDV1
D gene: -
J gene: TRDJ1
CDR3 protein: CALGELPPPSQGAVVYTDKLIF

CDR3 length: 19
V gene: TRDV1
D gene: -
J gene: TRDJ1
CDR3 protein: CALGERNFPLQVYTDKLIF

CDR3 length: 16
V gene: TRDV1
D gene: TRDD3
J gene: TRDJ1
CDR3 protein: CALGEPMLEGYVRLIF

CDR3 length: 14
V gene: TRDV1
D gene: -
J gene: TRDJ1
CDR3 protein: CALGKTPYTDKLIF

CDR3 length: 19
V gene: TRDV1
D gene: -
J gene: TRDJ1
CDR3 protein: CALGNHPTWRAPYTDKLIF

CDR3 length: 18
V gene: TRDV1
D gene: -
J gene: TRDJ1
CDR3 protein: CALGELGSCTIGLDKLIF

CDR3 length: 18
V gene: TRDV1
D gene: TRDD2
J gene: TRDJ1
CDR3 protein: CALGELSFLYSGTDKLIF

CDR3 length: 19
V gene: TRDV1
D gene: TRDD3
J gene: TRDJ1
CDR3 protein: CALGELPDTGGYSPDKLIF

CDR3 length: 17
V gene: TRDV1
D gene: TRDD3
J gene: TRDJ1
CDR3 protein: CALVKRGPGGSTDKLIF

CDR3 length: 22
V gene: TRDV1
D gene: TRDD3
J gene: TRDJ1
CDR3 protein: CALGELVSGIGDTQLYTDKLIF

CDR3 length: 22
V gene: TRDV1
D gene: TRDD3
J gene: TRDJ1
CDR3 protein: CALGELAPYWGITRTYTDKLIF

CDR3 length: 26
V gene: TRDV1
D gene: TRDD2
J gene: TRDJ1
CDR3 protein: CALGDPCLPTLSGGHQSPTSTDKLIF

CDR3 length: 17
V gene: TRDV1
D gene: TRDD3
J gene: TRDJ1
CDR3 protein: CALGVLGDTMYTDKLIF

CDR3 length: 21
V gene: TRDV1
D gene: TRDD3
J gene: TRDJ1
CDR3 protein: CALGERLLSGDTREYVDKLIF

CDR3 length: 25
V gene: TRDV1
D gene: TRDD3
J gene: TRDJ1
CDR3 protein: CALGDPSPYSGRNTGGSSLTDKLIF

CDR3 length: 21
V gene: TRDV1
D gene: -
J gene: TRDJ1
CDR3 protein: CALGEVPSTPFWLGIGNKLIF

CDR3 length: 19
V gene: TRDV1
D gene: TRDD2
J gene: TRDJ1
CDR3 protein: CALGGYFLPGTGYTDKLIF

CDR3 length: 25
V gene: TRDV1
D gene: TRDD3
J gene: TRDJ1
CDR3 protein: CALGPHPGSTYVYWGIRKYTDKLIF

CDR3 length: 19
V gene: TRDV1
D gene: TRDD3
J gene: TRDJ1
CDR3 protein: CALGELGSGLGVYTDKLIF

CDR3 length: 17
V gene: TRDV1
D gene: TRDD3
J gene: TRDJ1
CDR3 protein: CALGELPQYWGPPALIF

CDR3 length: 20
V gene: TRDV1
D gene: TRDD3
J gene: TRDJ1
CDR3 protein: CALGELRLGDPRWGTDKLIF

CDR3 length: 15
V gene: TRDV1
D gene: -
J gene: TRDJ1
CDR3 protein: CALGIPSTGADKLIF

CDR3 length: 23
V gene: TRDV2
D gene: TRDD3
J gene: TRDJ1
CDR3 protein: CACDVFPIFLRPVLGDFTDKLIF

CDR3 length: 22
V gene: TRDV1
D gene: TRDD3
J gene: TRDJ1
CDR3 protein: CALGEGDFLLPILGDTDDKLIF

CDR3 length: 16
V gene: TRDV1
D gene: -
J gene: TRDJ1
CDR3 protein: CALGEPSRRTTDKLIF

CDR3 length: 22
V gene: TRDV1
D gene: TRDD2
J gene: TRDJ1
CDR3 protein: CALGELGLPWGAHSTYTDKLIF

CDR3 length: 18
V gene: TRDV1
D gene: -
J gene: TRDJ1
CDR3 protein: CALGELVKLGGYTDKLIF

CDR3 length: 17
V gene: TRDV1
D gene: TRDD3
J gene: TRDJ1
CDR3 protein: CALGGSATGGYDDKLIF

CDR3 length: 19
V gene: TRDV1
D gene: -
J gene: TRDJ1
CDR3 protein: CALGDVLPWAGGDTDKLIF

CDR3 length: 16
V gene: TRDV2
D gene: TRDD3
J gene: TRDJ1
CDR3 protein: CACVLGDTWSTDKLIF

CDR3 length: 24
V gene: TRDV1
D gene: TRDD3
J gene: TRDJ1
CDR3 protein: CALGEPPLSLPHVGGYGRGDKLIF

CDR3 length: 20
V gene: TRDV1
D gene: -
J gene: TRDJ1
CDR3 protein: CALGESYTFLGIRASDKLIF

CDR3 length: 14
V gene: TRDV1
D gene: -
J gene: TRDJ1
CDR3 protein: CALGEQRVTDKLIF

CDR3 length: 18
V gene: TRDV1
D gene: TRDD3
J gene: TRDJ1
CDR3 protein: CALGERGGDTLYTDKLIF

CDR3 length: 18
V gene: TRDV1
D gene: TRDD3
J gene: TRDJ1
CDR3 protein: CALGKEPPEWGIADKLIF

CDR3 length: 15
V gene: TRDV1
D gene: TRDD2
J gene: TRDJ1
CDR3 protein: CALGGLPSYTDKLIF

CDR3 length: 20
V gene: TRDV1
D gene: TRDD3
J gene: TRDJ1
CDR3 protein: CALGELLSRTGGSYTDKLIF